This TCR beta chain was identified during a study of shared clonotypes between healthy human individuals. Ten immunoSEQ deep assay plates were used to sequence unsorted PBMC DNA. The repertoire was sequenced with immunoSEQ multiplex PCR; TCRdb's copy has only in-frame clones and lacks some. The sample includes about 470,000 clones, roughly three quarters of them seen just once. The sample comprised PBMCs. The receptor was derived from a woman in her thirties or forties in good health. Some clones in this sample may be carry-over from other donors' samples.

The CDR3: CASSPTSGSYGGELFF. The CDR3 region has the DNA TGTGCCAGCTCGCCCACTAGCGGGAGTTACGGCGGGGAGCTGTTTTTT. The rearrangement uses TRBV18 and TRBJ2-2; 11 positions agree with TRBD2. The CDR3 consists of 16 residues. Germline trimming cut 6 bases from V and 7 bases from J; bases unmatched to any gene: 10. The germline V gene has CDR1 KGHSH and CDR2 LQKENI. The variable domain in full, with the rest retrieved from reference TRBV18 and TRBJ2-2, is NAGVMQNPRHLVRRRGQEARLRCSPMKGHSHVYWYRQLPEEGLKFMVYLQKENIIDESGMPKERFSAEFPKEGPSILRIQQVVRGDSAAYFCASSPTSGSYGGELFFGEGSRLTVL.